This record looks at one T cell receptor (beta chain) sequence and its context. Antigen: not known. The entry originates in a study of blood T cells in healthy people across ages. Study findings and constraints: While age rose, TCR beta diversity per million T cells dropped in a roughly linear way. Greater diversity and more naive CD4+ cells were seen in long-lived donors than in aged donors.

Each sample yielded at least 6 million isolated PBMCs. The use of a sample-barcoded 5' primer and a J-beta primer mix characterized a second PCR of about 7 to 12 cycles. A template-switch adaptor that had 12 random nucleotides put a tag on each cDNA molecule. MiXCR was run by TCRdb on the 5' RACE reads, yielding one entry per CDR3 protein. The sample yields approximately 830,000 distinct CDR3 sequences, around 62% seen once. V was pared by 2 bases and J by 4 bases, with 14 bases between. Germline V gene sequence: CDR1 MNHEY, CDR2 SMNVEV (reference sequence). The CDR3 is 16 amino acids. The chain couples TRBV27 to TRBJ2-2; the D gene is possibly TRBD2 (5 bases). The sample taken for sequencing was blood. This receptor was identified in a man in his thirties or forties in good health. CDR3: CASSLDSVGSTGELFF. Here the CDR3 DNA reads TGTGCCAGCAGTTTAGATTCGGTTGGGAGCACCGGGGAGCTGTTTTTT.